This T cell receptor (beta chain) originates from a study of identical twins' blood T cells. Study conclusions and caveats: Even for out-of-frame TCRbeta, twins reportedly shared V gene usage much more than unrelated donors.

Reared together, all three twin pairs probably met the same infectious agents and vaccines. This CDR3 spans 14 amino acids. In germline, CDR1 is SQVTM, CDR2 ANQGSEA. The ends were cut back, 5 bases at V and 7 bases at J, with 17 bases in the middle. This clonotype was detected many times. What it recognizes is unknown. In the source study's methods: Each donor had about 90,000 to nearly 500,000 clonotypes. TCRdb re-derived calls from the 5' RACE reads in MiXCR, one entry per CDR3 protein. It is TCRdb's table, rather than the study itself, that gives the V and J calls and clone size. Of fewer than 450,000 distinct CDR3 sequences in the sample, roughly 31% were seen once.

This chain links TRBV29-1 with TRBJ2-2; tentative D call: TRBD1 (5 bases). Sequencing was carried out using PBMCs. The receptor was derived from a woman aged 18 to 50 in good health. CDR3 sequence (DNA): TGCAGCGTTCATTCAACAGGCTCGGACGGGGAGCTGTTTTTT. Its protein product is CSVHSTGSDGELFF.